A single sample gave rise to the 15 T cell receptor beta chains below, sequenced in a study of T cell clonality in common variable immunodeficiency. No antigen has been identified for these receptors. Study-level results: In common variable immunodeficiency, TCR beta chains reportedly carried fewer deletions and N-nucleotide insertions.

Profiling relied on immunoSEQ multiplex PCR, and the TCRdb table lists in-frame clones only, not all of them. Singletons are absent from the sample, which has about 33,000 clones. The sample taken for sequencing was peripheral blood mononuclear cells. The source of these receptors is a human donor with common variable immunodeficiency.

For this clone: The missing CDR3 end, 3 residues past where the read stops, is filled in from the germline J gene. The chain combines TRBV6-1 with TRBJ2-3, with 8 bases matching TRBD1. Germline V CDR1 and CDR2: MNHNS, SASEGT. The ends lost 1 base at V and 6 bases at J; junction bases unmatched: 6. This CDR3 region has 15 residues. The chain's CDR3 is CASSEESTGADTQYF. The CDR3 bases that were read are TGTGCCAGCAGTGAAGAATCGACAGGGGCCGATACG.

Regarding this clone: The read gets to within 3 residues of the CDR3 end, and the germline J gene fills in the rest. The chain is built from TRBV18 and TRBJ2-7; 11 nucleotides line up with TRBD1. This CDR3 comprises 15 residues. Trimming cost V 3 bases and J 2 bases; bases outside gene matches: 3. CDR1 is KGHSH and CDR2 is LQKENI in the germline V gene. CDR3 protein: CASSPGTGGTYEQYF. The CDR3 DNA, read in part, is TGTGCCAGCTCACCCGGGACAGGGGGAACCTACGAG.

This clone was seen a handful of times. The CDR3 goes on 3 residues after the read ends, and that part is filled in from the germline J gene. The chain recombines TRBV2 with TRBJ2-3; no clear D gene. The V gene's germline CDR1 is SNHLY and CDR2 FYNNEI. The CDR3 spans 14 residues. V dropped 4 bases and J dropped 4 bases, with 12 bases sitting between them. The CDR3 here is CASSGQVAADTQYF. Partial CDR3 DNA: TGTGCCAGCAGTGGGCAGGTGGCAGCAGATACG.

The table lists this clone with a few counts. The CDR3 end lies 3 residues beyond the end of the read and is filled in from the germline J gene. The chain combines TRBV6-1 with TRBJ2-5; maybe TRBD1 (6 bases). CDR1 is MNHNS, CDR2 SASEGT, per germline. This CDR3 has 18 amino acids. V was shortened by 2 bases and J by 3 bases, with 22 bases between the two germline ends. CDR3 bases read: TGTGCCAGCAGTGAACAGGGGCGCTTTACGGAGAAAAAAGAGACC. This gives the protein CASSEQGRFTEKKET. The whole CDR3 sequence is CASSEQGRFTEKKETQYF.

This clone has at least ten counts. The read terminates 3 residues before the CDR3 end, so the remaining end is supplied by the germline J gene. J is TRBJ1-1 and V is TRBV4-1; no clear D. Germline V gene lookup returns CDR1 MGHRA and CDR2 YSYEKL. V was pared by 2 bases and J by 1 base, with 8 bases between. The CDR3 contains 14 residues. The CDR3 loop reads CASSQISGNTEAFF. Incomplete CDR3 DNA: TGCGCCAGCAGCCAAATTTCAGGGAACACTGAA.

In the case of this clone: The CDR3 extends 3 residues past the end of the read, so its final part is completed from the germline J gene. The V gene is TRBV18, the J gene TRBJ1-1; a weak D match, TRBD1 (5 bases). This CDR3 has 14 amino acids. Per germline, CDR1 KGHSH and CDR2 LQKENI. Trimming took 4 bases from V and 2 from J, leaving 11 bases between them. The part of the CDR3 DNA that was read is TGTGCCAGCTCACGCGACAGTGTAAACACTGAA. This encodes CASSRDSVNTE. The CDR3 in full is CASSRDSVNTEAFF.

This clone was seen a few times. Read data end 3 residues before the CDR3 end; the end is taken from the germline J gene. This sequence joins TRBV20-1 and TRBJ2-5; unclear D gene. The CDR3 has 14 amino acids. Between the trimmed V and J ends, which lost 1 base and 4 bases, there was a span of 13 bases. The V gene's germline CDR1 is DFQATT and CDR2 SNEGSKA (reference sequence). The CDR3 DNA, read in part, is TGCAGTGCTAGAGGGTCGAATAGCCTAGAGACC. This sequence encodes CSARGSNSLET. The full CDR3 is CSARGSNSLETQYF.

This clone showed up many times. The CDR3 goes on 3 residues after the read ends, and that part is filled in from the germline J gene. V gene TRBV6-2 or TRBV6-3 combines with J gene TRBJ2-7; 9 nucleotides match TRBD1. This CDR3 has 14 residues. Germline CDR1 and CDR2: MNHEY and SVGEGT. V gave up 4 bases and J gave up 6 bases; unmatched junction bases: 7. This CDR3 reads CASSSGTGLAEQYF. The sequenced CDR3 bases are TGTGCCAGCAGTTCCGGGACAGGGCTTGCCGAG.

About this clone: The observed sequence ends 3 residues before the CDR3 terminus, with the missing tail filled in from the germline J gene. V is TRBV19 and J is TRBJ1-2, with unresolved D. V was pared by 4 bases and J by 3 bases, with 9 bases between. CDR1 and CDR2 from the germline V gene are LNHDA and SQIVND (reference sequence). This CDR3 region has 13 residues. The CDR3: CASSTLADYGYTF. The covered CDR3 bases are TGTGCCAGTAGTACTTTGGCGGACTATGGC.

This CDR3 is CATQGGSYGYTF. The sequenced CDR3 bases are TGTGCCACGCAGGGGGGATCCTATGGC. The chain employs TRBV19 and TRBJ1-2, with 7 bases matching TRBD1. Read sequence stops 3 residues before the CDR3 end, and the germline J gene provides the missing end. The germline V gene encodes CDR1 LNHDA and CDR2 SQIVND (reference sequence). CDR3 length: 12 residues. Unmatched junction bases numbered 6, after V lost 10 bases and J lost 4 bases.

In its sample, this clone was seen many times. The sequence runs out 3 residues before the end of the CDR3; the remainder is reconstructed from the germline J gene. The V call is TRBV30, the J call TRBJ2-6; tentatively, D is TRBD1 (6 bases). Germline CDR1 and CDR2: GTSNPN and SVGIG (reference sequence). The CDR3 is 15 residues long. Trimming removed 3 bases at V and 2 bases at J, with 11 bases between. CDR3: CAWRGSGAGANVLTF. The DNA read from the CDR3 is TGTGCCTGGAGGGGATCAGGGGCTGGGGCCAACGTC.

This clone was observed a few times. Sequencing ends 3 residues short of the CDR3 end; the germline J gene provides the rest. This chain links TRBV30 with TRBJ2-7; TRBD2 might be the D (6 bases). The CDR3 has 15 amino acids. Trimming took off 5 bases at V and 0 bases at J, with 17 bases between the two ends. Per the germline V gene, CDR1 is GTSNPN and CDR2 is SVGIG (reference sequence). The CDR3 DNA, read in part, is TGTGCCTGGGGACTTAGTGGGAGGTACTCCTACGAG. Amino acid sequence: CAWGLSGRYSYE. In full, the CDR3 is CAWGLSGRYSYEQYF.

In regard to this clone: Read data end 3 residues before the CDR3 end; the end is taken from the germline J gene. The chain combines TRBV30 with TRBJ2-6; D is unclear. V gave up 6 bases and J gave up 0 bases, with 12 bases separating them. The V gene's germline CDR1 is GTSNPN and CDR2 SVGIG (reference sequence). The CDR3 has 15 residues. Incomplete CDR3 DNA: TGTGCCTGCCTGTGTCCAGACTCTGGGGCCAACGTC. Translation: CACLCPDSGANV. The complete CDR3 protein is CACLCPDSGANVLTF.

This clone appeared a few times. Coverage ceases 3 residues before the CDR3 finishes, and the germline J gene fills in the end. V usage is TRBV7-3 and J usage is TRBJ2-1; D is possibly TRBD1 (5 bases). CDR1 is SGHTA and CDR2 is FQGTGA in the germline V gene. V was clipped by 4 bases and J by 9 bases, with 16 bases between them. The CDR3 covers 14 residues. Here the CDR3 reads CASSSHLRGSEQFF. Partial CDR3 DNA: TGTGCCAGCAGCTCCCATTTAAGGGGCAGTGAG.

This clone has a count of ten or more. The observed sequence ends 3 residues before the CDR3 terminus, with the missing tail filled in from the germline J gene. The rearrangement links TRBV19 to TRBJ1-3; 11 nucleotides match TRBD1. V gave up 6 bases and J gave up 2 bases; unmatched junction bases: 0. Looked up from germline, CDR1 is LNHDA and CDR2 is SQIVND (reference sequence). The CDR3 is 14 amino acids. The CDR3 here is CASRGQGAGNTIYF. CDR3 DNA (partial): TGTGCCAGTAGGGGACAGGGGGCTGGAAACACC.